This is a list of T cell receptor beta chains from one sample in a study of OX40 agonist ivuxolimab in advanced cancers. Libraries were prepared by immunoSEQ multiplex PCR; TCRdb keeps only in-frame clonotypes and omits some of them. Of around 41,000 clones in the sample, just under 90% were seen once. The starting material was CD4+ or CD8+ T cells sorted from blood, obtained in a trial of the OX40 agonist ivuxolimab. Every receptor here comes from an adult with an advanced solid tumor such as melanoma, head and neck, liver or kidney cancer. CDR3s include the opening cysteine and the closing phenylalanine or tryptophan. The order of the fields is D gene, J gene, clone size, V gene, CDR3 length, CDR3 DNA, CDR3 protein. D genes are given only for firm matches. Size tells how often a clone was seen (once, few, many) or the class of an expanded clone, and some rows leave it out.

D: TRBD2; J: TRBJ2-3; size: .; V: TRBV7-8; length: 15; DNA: TGTGCCAGCAGCTCGAGCGGGAGGAGAACAGATACGCAGTATTTT; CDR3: CASSSSGRRTDTQYF
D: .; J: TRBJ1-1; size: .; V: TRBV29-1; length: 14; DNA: TGCAGCGGGACTTACAGGGTCGGCGCCACTGAAGCTTTCTTT; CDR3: CSGTYRVGATEAFF
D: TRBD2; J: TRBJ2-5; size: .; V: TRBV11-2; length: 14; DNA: TGTGCCAGCAGCCCTGTAGCGGGAACGGGGACCCAGTACTTC; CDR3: CASSPVAGTGTQYF
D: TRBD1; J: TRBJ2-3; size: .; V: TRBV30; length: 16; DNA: TGTGCCTGGAGTGTAGGCAAGGGGGCCTCCACAGATACGCAGTATTTT; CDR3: CAWSVGKGASTDTQYF
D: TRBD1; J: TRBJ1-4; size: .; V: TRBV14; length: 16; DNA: TGTGCCAGCAGCCTTCGGACAGGAGGAACTAATGAAAAACTGTTTTTT; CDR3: CASSLRTGGTNEKLFF
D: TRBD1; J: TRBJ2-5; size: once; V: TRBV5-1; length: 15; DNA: TGCGCCAGCAGCTTGGGTCCAGGGGGATCGGAGACCCAGTACTTC; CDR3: CASSLGPGGSETQYF
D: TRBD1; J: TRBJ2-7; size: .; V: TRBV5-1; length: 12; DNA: TGCGCCAGCAGCTCCACAGGGGCCGAGCAGTACTTC; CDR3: CASSSTGAEQYF
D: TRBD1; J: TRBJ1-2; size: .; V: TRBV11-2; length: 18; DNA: TGTGCCAGCAGCTCTCCGGGACAGGGCCTTTTGTTTGGGAATGGCTACACCTTC; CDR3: CASSSPGQGLLFGNGYTF
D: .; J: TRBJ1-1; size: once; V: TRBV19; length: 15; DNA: TGTACCAGTAGTCTCCGTGGAGTGCGGGGCACTGAAGCTTTCTTT; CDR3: CTSSLRGVRGTEAFF
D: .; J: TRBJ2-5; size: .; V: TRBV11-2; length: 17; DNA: TGTGCCAGCAGCTTAGCCGCATGGACTGGGACCCAAGAGACCCAGTACTTC; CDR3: CASSLAAWTGTQETQYF
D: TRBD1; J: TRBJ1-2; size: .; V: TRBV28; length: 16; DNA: TGTGCCAGCAGGTCTCCCGGGCGGGAGGGGGCGGGCGGCTACACCTTC; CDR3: CASRSPGREGAGGYTF
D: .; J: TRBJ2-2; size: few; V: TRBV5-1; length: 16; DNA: TGCGCCAGCAGCTCTGAACTACTAGGAAACACCGGGGAGCTGTTTTTT; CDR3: CASSSELLGNTGELFF
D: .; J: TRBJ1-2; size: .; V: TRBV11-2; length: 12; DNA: TGTGCCAGCAGCTTAGAAGGGGTTGGCTACACCTTC; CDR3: CASSLEGVGYTF
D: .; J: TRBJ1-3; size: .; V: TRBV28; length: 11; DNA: TGTGCCAGCCGATTGCGAGACACCATATATTTT; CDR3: CASRLRDTIYF
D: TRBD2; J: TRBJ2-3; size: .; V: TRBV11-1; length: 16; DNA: TGTGCCAGCAGCTTAGGAGGGCTAGCGGGACCAGATACGCAGTATTTT; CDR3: CASSLGGLAGPDTQYF
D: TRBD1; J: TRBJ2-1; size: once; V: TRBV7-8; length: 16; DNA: TGTGCCAGCAGCCGAGAGGGGGCGTCAAGGTACAATGAGCAGTTCTTC; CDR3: CASSREGASRYNEQFF
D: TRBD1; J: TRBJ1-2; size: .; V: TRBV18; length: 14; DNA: TGTGCCGGCTCATCTGACAGGGGGCCGTATGGCTACACCTTC; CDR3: CAGSSDRGPYGYTF
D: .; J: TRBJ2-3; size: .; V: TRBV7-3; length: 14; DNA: TGTGCCAGCAGCTTACTCGGGCTCGGAGATACGCAGTATTTT; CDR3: CASSLLGLGDTQYF
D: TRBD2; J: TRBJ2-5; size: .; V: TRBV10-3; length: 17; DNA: TGTGCCATCAGTGAAGCCCTCGGCGGGAGGGGGGGAGAGACCCAGTACTTC; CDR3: CAISEALGGRGGETQYF
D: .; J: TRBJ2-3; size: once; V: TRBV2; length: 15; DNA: TGTGCCAGCAGTGAACCCCTCCCTGGTACAGATACGCAGTATTTT; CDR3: CASSEPLPGTDTQYF
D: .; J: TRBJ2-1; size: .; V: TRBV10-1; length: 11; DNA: TGCGCCAGCGCGGGCTACAATGAGCAGTTCTTC; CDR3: CASAGYNEQFF
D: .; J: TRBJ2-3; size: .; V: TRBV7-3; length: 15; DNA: TGTGCCAGCAGTCCTCGGTCAGGGGGCACAGATACGCAGTATTTT; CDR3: CASSPRSGGTDTQYF
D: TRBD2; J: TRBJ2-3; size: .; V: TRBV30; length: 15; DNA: TGTGCCTGGAGACAGGGACTAGCGGGAGCTGATACGCAGTATTTT; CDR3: CAWRQGLAGADTQYF
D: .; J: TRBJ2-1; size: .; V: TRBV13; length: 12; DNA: TGTGCCAGCAGCGACACTCTCAATGAGCAGTTCTTC; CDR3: CASSDTLNEQFF
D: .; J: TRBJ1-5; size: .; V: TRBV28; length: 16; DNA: TGTGCCAGCAGTTTTGGGGGACGGGGTAGCAATCAGCCCCAGCATTTT; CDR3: CASSFGGRGSNQPQHF
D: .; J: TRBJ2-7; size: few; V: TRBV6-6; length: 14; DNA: TGTGCCAGCAGTCCCCGTCCTCGCAGCTACGAGCAGTACTTC; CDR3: CASSPRPRSYEQYF
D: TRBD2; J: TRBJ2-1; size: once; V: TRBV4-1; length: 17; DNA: TGCGCCAGCAGCCATCCTGGACTAGCGGGAGGTAACAATGAGCAGTTCTTC; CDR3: CASSHPGLAGGNNEQFF
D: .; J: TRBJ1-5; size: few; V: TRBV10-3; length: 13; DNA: TGTGCCATCAGTGAGCTGGGGGATCAGCCCCAGCATTTT; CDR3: CAISELGDQPQHF
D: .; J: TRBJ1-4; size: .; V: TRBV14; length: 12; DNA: TGTGCCAGCAGCCAAGATAGGCTAAAACTGTTTTTT; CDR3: CASSQDRLKLFF
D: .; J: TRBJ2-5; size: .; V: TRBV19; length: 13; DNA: TGTGCCAGTACTACATGGGGCGAAGAGACCCAGTACTTC; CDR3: CASTTWGEETQYF
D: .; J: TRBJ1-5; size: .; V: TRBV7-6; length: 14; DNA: TGTGCCAGCAGCCACGGGACGGGCAATCAGCCCCAGCATTTT; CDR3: CASSHGTGNQPQHF
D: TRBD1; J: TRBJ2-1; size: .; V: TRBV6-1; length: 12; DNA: TGTGCCAGCAGTAACAGGGGAAATGAGCAGTTCTTC; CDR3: CASSNRGNEQFF
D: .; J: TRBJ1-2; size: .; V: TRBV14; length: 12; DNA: TGTGCCAGCAGCCAAGTTCAGGGTGGCTACACCTTC; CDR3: CASSQVQGGYTF
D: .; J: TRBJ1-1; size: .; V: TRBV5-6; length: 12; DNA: TGTGCCAGCTCTGACTTCGGCGCTGAAGCTTTCTTT; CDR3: CASSDFGAEAFF
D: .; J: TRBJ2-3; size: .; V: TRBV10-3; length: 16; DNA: TGTGCCATCAGTGCCGTGGGACAGCGGGGCGCAGATACGCAGTATTTT; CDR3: CAISAVGQRGADTQYF
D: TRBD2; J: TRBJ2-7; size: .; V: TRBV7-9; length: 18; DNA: TGTGCCAGCACCCAGGGTCTAGCGGGAGAACACCCATCCTACGAGCAGTACTTC; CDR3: CASTQGLAGEHPSYEQYF
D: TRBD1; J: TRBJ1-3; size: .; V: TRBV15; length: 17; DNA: TGTGCCACCAGCAGAGATCTCGGACAGGGTACAGGAAACACCATATATTTT; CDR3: CATSRDLGQGTGNTIYF
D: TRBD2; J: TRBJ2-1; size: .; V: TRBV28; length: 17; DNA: TGTGCCAGCAGATTCCTCGGACTAGCGGGCCAGAGCAATGAGCAGTTCTTC; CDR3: CASRFLGLAGQSNEQFF
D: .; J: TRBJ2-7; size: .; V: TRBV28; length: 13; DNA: TGTGCCAGCCTAGGGCAGCACCCTTACGAGCAGTACTTC; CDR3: CASLGQHPYEQYF
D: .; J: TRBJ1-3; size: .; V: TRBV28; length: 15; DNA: TGTGCCAGCAGTTTCCCCGGGGCATATGGAAACACCATATATTTT; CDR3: CASSFPGAYGNTIYF
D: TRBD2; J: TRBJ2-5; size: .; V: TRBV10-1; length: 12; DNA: TGCGCCAGCAGTGGTAGCGGGAAGGAGCAGTACTTC; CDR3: CASSGSGKEQYF
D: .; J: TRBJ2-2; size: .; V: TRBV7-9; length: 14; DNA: TGTGCCAGCAGCTTAGCGGTTAACACCGGGGAGCTGTTTTTT; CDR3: CASSLAVNTGELFF
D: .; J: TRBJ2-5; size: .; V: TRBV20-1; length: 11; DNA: TGCAGTGCTAGAGATGATTGGACCCAGTACTTC; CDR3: CSARDDWTQYF
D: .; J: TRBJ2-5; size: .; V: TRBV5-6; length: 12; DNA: TGTGCCAGCAGCTTGAGTAGTCGGGCCCAGTACTTC; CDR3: CASSLSSRAQYF
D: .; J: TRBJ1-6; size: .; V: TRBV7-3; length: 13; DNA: TGTGCCAGCAGCTACACCTATAATTCACCCCTCCACTTT; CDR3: CASSYTYNSPLHF
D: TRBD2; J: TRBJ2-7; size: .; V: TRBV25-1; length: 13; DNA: TGTGCCAGCAGTGTAGCGGGGTCCTACGAGCAGTACTTC; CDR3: CASSVAGSYEQYF
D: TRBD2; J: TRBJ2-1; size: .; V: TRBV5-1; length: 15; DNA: TGCGCCAGCACCTTGAGACTAGCGGGAGCCAATGAGCAGTTCTTC; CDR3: CASTLRLAGANEQFF